This T cell receptor (beta chain) comes out of a study of cytomegalovirus exposure and HLA in healthy donors. Overall study: Among 150 million to 200 million T cells, an earlier analysis found 117 million unique TCR beta sequences. Out of around 360 genotyped donors, 81% belonged to the Caucasian-associated ancestry cluster.

Trimming removed 0 bases at V and 6 bases at J, with 12 bases between. The CDR3 totals 15 residues. Germline CDR1 reads MNHNY; CDR2 reads SVGAGI (reference sequence). With regard to this clone: The antigen remains undetermined.

Study-level points and caveats: A few V segments could not be told apart, such as TRBV6-2 and TRBV6-3, and were left out.

The PCR contained 60 Vbeta and 13 Jbeta primers. Using immunoSEQ multiplex PCR, the repertoire was profiled, and TCRdb retains in-frame clones only, with some absent. The sample gives some 150,000 clones, 79% of which show up once; roughly 2% is in the top ten. The rearrangement uses TRBV6-6 and TRBJ1-5, with D unclear. This clonotype was obtained from a man aged 35-49 years in good health and CMV-seronegative. Specimen: PBMCs. The CDR3 here is CASSYSIWEAQPQHF. The CDR3 DNA is TGTGCCAGCAGTTACTCGATATGGGAGGCTCAGCCCCAGCATTTT.